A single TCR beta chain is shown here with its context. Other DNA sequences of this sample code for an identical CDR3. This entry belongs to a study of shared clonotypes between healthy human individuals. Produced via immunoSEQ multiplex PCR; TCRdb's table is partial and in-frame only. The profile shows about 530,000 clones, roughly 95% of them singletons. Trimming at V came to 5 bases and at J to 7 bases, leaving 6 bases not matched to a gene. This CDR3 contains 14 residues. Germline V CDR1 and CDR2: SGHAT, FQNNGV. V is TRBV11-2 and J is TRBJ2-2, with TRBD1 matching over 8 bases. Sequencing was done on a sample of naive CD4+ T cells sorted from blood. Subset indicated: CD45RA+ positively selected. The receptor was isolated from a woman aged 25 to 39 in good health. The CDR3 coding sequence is TGTGCCAGCAGCCTGACAGGGGCTGGCGGGGAGCTGTTTTTT. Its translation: CASSLTGAGGELFF.